Each of the 27 T cell receptor beta chains below was sequenced from the same sample in a study of early T cells in non-severe SARS-CoV-2 infection (dated by TCRdb to the early 2020s). The method was 5' RACE. The reads were generated on a NextSeq 500. TCRdb trimmed public reads at Q25 via fastp, called clones via MiXCR and kept in-frame beta chains. Identical CDR3 protein sequences are pooled into one entry, listed with their most common genes and DNA. The sample contains 70,000 to 85,000 distinct CDR3 sequences, over 10% of them found a single time. Clones ranked in the top ten supply under 3% of the sample. The sequenced material came from whole blood. These receptor sequences come from an adult who was a healthcare worker with PCR-confirmed SARS-CoV-2 infection or an uninfected control (not recorded which).

As concerns this clonotype: A much more abundant neighbour one base away suggests this may be a read error. The chain has TRBV27 and TRBJ1-5; no reliable D call. Germline V gene lookup returns CDR1 MNHEY and CDR2 SMNVEV (reference sequence). With 11 bases removed from V and 4 bases from J, the gap between germline ends came to 15 bases. The CDR3 consists of 13 residues. In DNA form, the CDR3 reads TGTGCCCGCGGTTTAACATTAAATCAGCCCCAGCATTTT. It encodes CARGLTLNQPQHF.

The rearrangement joins TRBV28 to TRBJ1-1; D is unresolved. The CDR3 contains 14 residues. Trimming took 6 bases from V and 1 from J, leaving 12 bases between them. Looked up from germline, CDR1 is MDHEN and CDR2 is SYDVKM. This CDR3 is CASSPRGPNTEAFF. The CDR3 DNA reads as TGTGCCAGCAGCCCCAGAGGGCCGAACACTGAAGCTTTCTTT. Together with reference TRBV28 and TRBJ1-1, the CDR3 gives the full variable domain: DVKVTQSSRYLVKRTGEKVFLECVQDMDHENMFWYRQDPGLGLRLIYFSYDVKMKEKGDIPEGYSVSREKKERFSLILESASTNQTSMYLCASSPRGPNTEAFFGQGTRLTVV.

This clonotype was recorded many times. The V and J genes are TRBV24-1 and TRBJ2-1; TRBD1 aligns across 8 bases. The CDR3 consists of 15 residues. Germline values: CDR1 KGHDR, CDR2 SFDVKD. J was trimmed by 9 bases and V by 2 bases; bases with no gene match: 8. The CDR3 sequence is CATSDSRTGTVEQFF. CDR3 in DNA: TGTGCCACCAGTGATTCCAGGACAGGGACGGTTGAGCAGTTCTTC.

V usage is TRBV7-6 and J usage is TRBJ1-4; 7 nucleotides agree with TRBD1. This CDR3 region has 15 residues. V lost 4 bases, J lost 8 bases, and 10 bases stayed unmatched. Germline V gene lookup returns CDR1 SGHVS and CDR2 FNYEAQ. Here the CDR3 DNA reads TGTGCCAGCAGCTCCCGACAGGGACCATGGGAAAAACTGTTTTTT. This encodes CASSSRQGPWEKLFF.

The chain couples TRBV4-1 to TRBJ2-7; 7 bases match TRBD2. The germline gives CDR1 MGHRA, CDR2 YSYEKL. The ends lost 3 bases at V and 7 bases at J; junction bases unmatched: 9. This CDR3 is 14 amino acids long. The CDR3: CASSQPSGRVEQYF. In nucleotides, the CDR3 is TGCGCCAGCAGCCAGCCCTCGGGGAGGGTGGAGCAGTACTTC.

Many counts were recorded for this clonotype. The chain is built from TRBV11-2 and TRBJ2-1, with TRBD1 matching 10 bases. J gave up 7 bases and V 7 bases, and 10 bases lay outside the gene matches. This CDR3 has 15 amino acids. Per germline, CDR1 SGHAT and CDR2 FQNNGV. The CDR3 is CASKTRTGGWNEQFF. CDR3 coding DNA: TGTGCCAGCAAGACGAGGACAGGGGGTTGGAATGAGCAGTTCTTC.

This clonotype was observed a handful of times. The chain has TRBV7-9 and TRBJ1-1; D is unclear. CDR3 size: 12 residues. Germline values: CDR1 SEHNR, CDR2 FQNEAQ (reference sequence). Trimming stripped 0 bases from V and 6 bases from J, with 5 bases between. The DNA for the CDR3 is TGTGCCAGCAGCTTAGCAGGACCTGAAGCTTTCTTT. Protein: CASSLAGPEAFF.

This clonotype was seen at least ten times. This chain joins TRBV5-5 and TRBJ1-1; 7 bases align to TRBD1. CDR1 is SGHKS and CDR2 is YYEKEE in the germline V gene (reference sequence). Germline trimming cut 4 bases from V and 1 base from J; bases unmatched to any gene: 7. This CDR3 has 15 amino acids. CDR3 region: CASSPQWDRNTEAFF. The CDR3 nucleotides read TGTGCCAGCAGCCCCCAATGGGACAGGAACACTGAAGCTTTCTTT.

This clonotype was seen repeatedly, ten times or more. V is TRBV5-1 and J is TRBJ1-1, with D possibly matching TRBD1 (5 bases). From germline, CDR1 is SGHRS and CDR2 YFSETQ. With 3 bases removed from V and 4 bases from J, the gap between germline ends came to 13 bases. The CDR3 length is 14 residues. The CDR3 protein is CASSSQGGFTEAFF. In nucleotides, the CDR3 is TGCGCCAGCAGCTCTCAGGGTGGATTCACTGAAGCTTTCTTT.

The CDR3 DNA is TGTGCCAGCAGCCAGGGAAGTCCGGGGGCTTGGGATGAAAAACTGTTTTTT. It translates to CASSQGSPGAWDEKLFF. V and J are TRBV4-2 and TRBJ1-4, with D maybe TRBD1 (6 bases). CDR3 size: 17 residues. Trimming removed 3 bases at V and 6 bases at J, with 20 bases between. Germline V gene data show CDR1 as LGHNA and CDR2 as YNFKEQ.

The V and J genes are TRBV24-1 and TRBJ2-2, with 11 bases lining up with TRBD2. The germline gives CDR1 KGHDR, CDR2 SFDVKD. The CDR3 totals 17 residues. After removal of 2 bases from V and 3 bases from J, the junction contained 4 bases not matched to a gene. The CDR3 nucleotides are TGTGCCACCAGTGATTCTACTAGCGGGAGAGACACCGGGGAGCTGTTTTTT. Its protein product is CATSDSTSGRDTGELFF.

This clonotype was seen ten or more times. The chain is built from TRBV7-3 and TRBJ2-2, with D possibly TRBD2 on 5 matching bases. V was clipped by 3 bases and J by 2 bases, with 7 bases between them. Germline V lookup: CDR1 SGHTA, CDR2 FQGTGA. CDR3 size: 14 residues. The CDR3 bases are TGTGCCAGCAGCTTCGGACTTAACACCGGGGAGCTGTTTTTT. This sequence encodes CASSFGLNTGELFF. Full variable domain (missing parts from reference TRBV7-3 and TRBJ2-2): GAGVSQTPSNKVTEKGKYVELRCDPISGHTALYWYRQSLGQGPEFLIYFQGTGAADDSGLPNDRFFAVRPEGSVSTLKIQRTERGDSAVYLCASSFGLNTGELFFGEGSRLTVL.

Note on this clonotype: A read error is possible here, since a much larger clone lies one base away. The rearrangement joins TRBV7-9 to TRBJ2-1; D is ambiguous. CDR3 length equals 13 residues. Germline-derived CDR1 and CDR2 are SEHNR and FQNEAQ (reference sequence). The CDR3 sequence: CASNGQQYNEHFF. DNA of the CDR3: TGTGCCAGCAATGGCCAGCAGTACAATGAGCACTTCTTC.

The CDR3 region is CAISEGRKPWDTQYF. In nucleotides, the CDR3 is TGTGCCATCAGTGAAGGCAGAAAGCCGTGGGATACGCAGTATTTT. The V call is TRBV10-3, the J call TRBJ2-3, with no clear D. The CDR3 length is 15 residues. Germline CDR1 ENHRY, CDR2 SYGVKD. V lost 3 bases, J lost 6 bases, and 16 bases lay in between.

This clonotype was detected many times. The chain is built from TRBV19 and TRBJ1-5; no reliable D call. The germline gives CDR1 LNHDA, CDR2 SQIVND (reference sequence). With 1 base removed from V and 5 bases from J, the gap between germline ends came to 12 bases. The CDR3 has 15 amino acids. DNA of the CDR3: TGTGCCAGTAGTATAGCGGCCGCGGCCGATCAGCCCCAGCATTTT. Protein: CASSIAAAADQPQHF.

This clonotype has only a few counts. This chain uses TRBV20-1 with TRBJ2-2; unclear D gene. The CDR3 spans 12 residues. CDR1 and CDR2 (germline): DFQATT, SNEGSKA (reference sequence). Trimming took 3 bases from V and 3 from J, leaving 5 bases between them. For the CDR3, the DNA is TGCAGTGCTAGTCCCTACACCGGGGAGCTGTTTTTT. The encoded protein is CSASPYTGELFF.

This sequence joins TRBV18 and TRBJ2-1; tentative D call: TRBD2 (5 bases). The CDR3 contains 15 residues. V lost 0 bases and J lost 0, with 6 bases in between. Germline assignment: CDR1 KGHSH and CDR2 LQKENI. This chain's CDR3 is CASSPPGSSYNEQFF. In DNA, the CDR3 is TGTGCCAGCTCACCACCTGGGAGCTCCTACAATGAGCAGTTCTTC.

This clonotype was seen a handful of times. The chain has TRBV28 and TRBJ1-2; D unclear. V dropped 3 bases and J dropped 5 bases, with 13 bases sitting between them. The germline V gene has CDR1 MDHEN and CDR2 SYDVKM. The CDR3 is 14 amino acids. CDR3 nucleotide sequence: TGTGCCAGCAGTTTGGGGAACCCAGTATATGGCTACACCTTC. Translating it yields CASSLGNPVYGYTF.

This clonotype was recorded a few times. The chain combines TRBV6-5 with TRBJ1-6; TRBD1 matches at 7 bases. CDR3 length equals 14 residues. Germline V gene lookup returns CDR1 MNHEY and CDR2 SVGAGI. The V segment lost 6 bases and the J segment 4 bases; nucleotides outside the gene matches: 3. In nucleotides, the CDR3 is TGTGCCAGCAGCAAGGGACAGTATAATTCACCCCTCCACTTT. Protein sequence: CASSKGQYNSPLHF.

The rearrangement uses TRBV3-1 and TRBJ1-1; tentatively, D is TRBD1 (5 bases). Germline loops: CDR1 LGHDT, CDR2 YNNKEL (reference sequence). This CDR3 has 13 residues. The V end was cut by 1 base, the J end by 6 bases, with 9 bases between. In nucleotides, the CDR3 is TGTGCCAGCAGCCAAGTAGGGACCGCTGAAGCTTTCTTT. This gives the protein CASSQVGTAEAFF.

The chain links TRBV5-1 to TRBJ2-1; D call uncertain. The V and J ends lost 4 bases and 8 bases respectively, with 16 bases between them. The CDR3 has 14 residues. CDR1 SGHRS and CDR2 YFSETQ come from the germline V gene. The CDR3 bases are TGCGCCAGCAGCCCCCAGACCAAGGGCTATGAGCAGTTCTTC. Its translation: CASSPQTKGYEQFF.

This clonotype was detected many times. The chain is built from TRBV7-9 and TRBJ1-1, with D perhaps TRBD1 (5 bases). The CDR3 runs 14 residues. Trimming left V 7 bases short and J 4 bases short, with 16 bases between. Germline V gene data show CDR1 as SEHNR and CDR2 as FQNEAQ (reference sequence). CDR3 bases: TGTGCCAGCACCACGACACAGGACCCCACTGAAGCTTTCTTT. It specifies CASTTTQDPTEAFF.

This clonotype occurred a few times. The chain recombines TRBV5-4 with TRBJ2-7; 9 nucleotides match TRBD2. Per germline, CDR1 SGHNT and CDR2 YYREEE (reference sequence). There are 15 residues in the CDR3. V gave up 0 bases and J gave up 3 bases; unmatched junction bases: 4. The CDR3 region has the DNA TGTGCCAGCAGCTTGGCTCTAGCGGGAATCTACGAGCAGTACTTC. This codes for CASSLALAGIYEQYF.

The chain couples TRBV10-3 to TRBJ1-1; no clear D. CDR1 is ENHRY and CDR2 is SYGVKD in the germline V gene. V gave up 8 bases and J gave up 2 bases, with 12 bases separating them. The CDR3 covers 13 residues. CDR3 nucleotides: TGTGCCATCGTGACGGAGATCAACACTGAAGCTTTCTTT. Its protein is CAIVTEINTEAFF.

This clonotype came up many times. The rearrangement links TRBV6-1 to TRBJ1-5; a possible D gene is TRBD1 (5 bases). CDR1 is MNHNS and CDR2 is SASEGT in the germline V gene. The CDR3 totals 14 residues. The V and J ends lost 5 bases and 6 bases respectively, with 14 bases between them. In DNA, the CDR3 is TGTGCCAGCAGTAACCTGGGGGTGCGTCAGCCCCAGCATTTT. As protein: CASSNLGVRQPQHF.

Only a few counts were recorded for this clonotype. The chain recombines TRBV5-6 with TRBJ2-3; D perhaps matches TRBD1 (6 bases). The ends were cut back, 2 bases at V and 4 bases at J, with 11 bases in the middle. The CDR3 covers 14 residues. CDR1 is SGHDT and CDR2 is YYEEEE in the germline V gene. For the CDR3, the DNA is TGTGCCAGCAGCTTAGGGGGAGAGGCAGATACGCAGTATTTT. Its translation is CASSLGGEADTQYF.

This sequence joins TRBV28 and TRBJ1-1, with D maybe TRBD1 (5 bases). Germline V lookup: CDR1 MDHEN, CDR2 SYDVKM. V was clipped by 3 bases and J by 7 bases, with 12 bases between them. The CDR3 has 13 residues. The CDR3 loop reads CASSLSETDEAFF. Written as DNA, the CDR3 is TGTGCCAGCAGTTTGTCAGAGACAGATGAAGCTTTCTTT. Combining the CDR3 with reference TRBV28 and TRBJ1-1 gives the whole variable domain DVKVTQSSRYLVKRTGEKVFLECVQDMDHENMFWYRQDPGLGLRLIYFSYDVKMKEKGDIPEGYSVSREKKERFSLILESASTNQTSMYLCASSLSETDEAFFGQGTRLTVV.